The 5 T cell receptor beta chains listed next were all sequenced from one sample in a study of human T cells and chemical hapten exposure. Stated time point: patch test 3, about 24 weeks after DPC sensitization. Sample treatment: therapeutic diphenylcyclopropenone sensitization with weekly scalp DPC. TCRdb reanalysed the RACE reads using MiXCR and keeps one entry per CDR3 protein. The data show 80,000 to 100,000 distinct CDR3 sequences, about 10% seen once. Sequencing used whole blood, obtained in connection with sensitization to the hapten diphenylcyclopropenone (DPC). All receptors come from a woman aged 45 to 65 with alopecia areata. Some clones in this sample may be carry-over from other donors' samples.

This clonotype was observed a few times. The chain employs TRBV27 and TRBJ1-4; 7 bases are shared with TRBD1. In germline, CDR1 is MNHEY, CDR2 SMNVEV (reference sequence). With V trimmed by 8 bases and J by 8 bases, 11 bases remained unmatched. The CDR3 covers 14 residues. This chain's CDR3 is CASGNRGWGEKLFF. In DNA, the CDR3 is TGTGCCAGCGGAAACAGGGGATGGGGGGAAAAACTGTTTTTT.

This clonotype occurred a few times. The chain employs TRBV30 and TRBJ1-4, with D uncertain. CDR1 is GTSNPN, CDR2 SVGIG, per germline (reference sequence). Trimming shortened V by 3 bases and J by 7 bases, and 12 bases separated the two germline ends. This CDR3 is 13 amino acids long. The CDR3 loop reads CAWSRLLGEKLFF. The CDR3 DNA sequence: TGTGCCTGGAGCCGCTTACTTGGTGAAAAACTGTTTTTT.

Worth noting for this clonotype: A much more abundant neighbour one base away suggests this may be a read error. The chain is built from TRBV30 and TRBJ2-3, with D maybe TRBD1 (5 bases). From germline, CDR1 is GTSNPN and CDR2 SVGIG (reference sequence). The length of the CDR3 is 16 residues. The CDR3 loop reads CTWSPLKGASTDTQYF. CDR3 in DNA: TGTACCTGGAGTCCTTTGAAAGGGGCTAGCACAGATACGCAGTATTTT.

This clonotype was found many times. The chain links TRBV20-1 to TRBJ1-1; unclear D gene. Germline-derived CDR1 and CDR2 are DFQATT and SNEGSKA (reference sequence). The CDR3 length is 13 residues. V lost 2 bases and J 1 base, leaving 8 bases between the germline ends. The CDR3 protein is CSARKPTNTEAFF. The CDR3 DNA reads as TGCAGTGCTAGAAAGCCGACGAACACTGAAGCTTTCTTT.

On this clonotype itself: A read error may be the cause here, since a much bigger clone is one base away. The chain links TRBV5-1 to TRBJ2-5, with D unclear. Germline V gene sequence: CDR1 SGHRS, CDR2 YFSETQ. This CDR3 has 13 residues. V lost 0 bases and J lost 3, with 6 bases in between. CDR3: CASSLGSEETQYF. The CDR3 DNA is TGCGCCAGCAGCTTGGGGTCAGAAGAGACCCAGTACTTC. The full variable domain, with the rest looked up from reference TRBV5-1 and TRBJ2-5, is KAGVTQTPRYLIKTRGQQVTLSCSPISGHRSVSWYQQTPGQGLQFLFEYFSETQRNKGNFPGRFSGRQFSNSRSEMNVSTLELGDSALYLCASSLGSEETQYFGPGTRLLVL.